The entry below describes one T cell receptor (beta chain). Its antigen is as yet unknown. Libraries were prepared by immunoSEQ multiplex PCR; TCRdb keeps only in-frame clonotypes and omits some of them. This table has about 23,000 clones, 60% to 85% appearing once. These data belong to a study of PD-1 blockade in classical Hodgkin lymphoma. The CDR3 extends over 15 amino acids. V dropped 6 bases and J dropped 4; count of bases not matched to a gene: 10. The germline V gene has CDR1 MGHDK and CDR2 SYGVNS. Exposure to brentuximab vedotin varied, and each patient had relapsed following autologous stem cell transplantation. Study-level points and caveats: Complete responders' baseline diversity resembled that of newly diagnosed patients. Reports described newly diagnosed patients as having lower baseline TCR diversity than healthy donors.

This chain connects TRBV25-1 to TRBJ1-1; 8 bases match TRBD1. The source was peripheral blood mononuclear cells (PBMCs), collected before the second cycle of nivolumab. The TCR comes from a human donor with classical Hodgkin lymphoma. The chain's CDR3 is CASRETGVRGTEAFF. DNA of the CDR3: TGTGCCAGCAGAGAGACAGGGGTTAGGGGCACTGAAGCTTTCTTT.